The next 8 T cell receptor beta chains were all read from a single sample in a study of blood T cells in healthy people across ages. A second 7 to 11 cycle PCR used barcoded and J-beta primers. TCRdb re-derived calls from the 5' RACE reads in MiXCR, one entry per CDR3 protein. The sample consists of hundreds of thousands of distinct CDR3 sequences, approximately 48% of them appearing once. The sequenced sample was blood. The receptors stem from a man in his 60s in good health.

There are a few counts of this clonotype. This chain connects TRBV4-3 to TRBJ1-2; 7 bases align to TRBD1. This CDR3 is built from 13 residues. V lost 7 bases, J lost 1 base, and 3 bases stayed unmatched. Germline V gene data show CDR1 as LGHNA and CDR2 as YSLEER. The CDR3 nucleotides are TGCGCCAGCAAGGGACAGAATAACTATGGCTACACCTTC. Translation gives CASKGQNNYGYTF.

J is TRBJ2-3 and V is TRBV20-1; a weak D match, TRBD2 (5 bases). V was clipped by 4 bases and J by 0 bases, with 11 bases between them. The V gene's germline CDR1 is DFQATT and CDR2 SNEGSKA (reference sequence). The CDR3 consists of 14 residues. Written as DNA, the CDR3 is TGCAGTGCTAAAGGACGGGGTAGCACAGATACGCAGTATTTT. Amino acids: CSAKGRGSTDTQYF.

About this clonotype: The likely explanation is a read error, given a far larger clone one base away. The chain uses TRBV12-3 or TRBV12-4 and TRBJ2-7, with 8 bases identical to TRBD1. The V and J ends lost 5 bases and 2 bases, in that order; junction bases with no gene match: 5. CDR3 length: 14 amino acids. CDR3 DNA sequence: TGTGCCAGCAGTCCGGGACAGGAGGCCTACGAGCAGTACTTC. It is translated as CASSPGQEAYEQYF.

This clonotype occurred a few times. This chain joins TRBV12-3 or TRBV12-4 and TRBJ1-2; D is unclear. This CDR3 is built from 13 residues. V was pared by 3 bases and J by 4 bases, with 9 bases between. CDR3 nucleotide sequence: TGTGCCAGCAGTTTTGCCGATGGCTATGGCTACACCTTC. Translated, it gives CASSFADGYGYTF.

Turning to this clonotype: One end of the junction is discordant with germline, which a read error may explain. The genes are TRBV18 and TRBJ1-2; TRBD1 aligns across 9 bases. The CDR3 consists of 15 residues. Germline V gene sequence: CDR1 KGHSH, CDR2 LQKENI. The CDR3 DNA follows: TGTACCAGCTCACCACCGGACAGGGGACCCTATGGCTACACCTTC. Amino acid sequence: CTSSPPDRGPYGYTF.

The CDR3 loop is CASSLYNGQNYGYTF. CDR3 bases: TGTGCCAGCAGCTTATACAACGGACAGAACTATGGCTACACCTTC. The rearrangement links TRBV7-2 to TRBJ1-2; TRBD1 is a possible D gene (6 bases). The CDR3 extends over 15 amino acids. Trimming removed 2 bases from V and 2 bases from J, with 12 bases in between. The germline V gene encodes CDR1 SGHTA and CDR2 FQGNSA.

In this sample, this clonotype turned up once. In nucleotides, the CDR3 is TGTGCCAGCAGCTTCGGCTACGGGACCTACGAGCAGTACTTC. Its protein product is CASSFGYGTYEQYF. The chain is built from TRBV11-2 and TRBJ2-5, with D perhaps matching TRBD2 (5 bases). The J call may be in error: the DNA end matches TRBJ2-7 better. The CDR3 covers 14 residues. Germline V lookup: CDR1 SGHAT, CDR2 FQNNGV.

This clonotype was detected only a few times. The V gene is TRBV3-1, the J gene TRBJ2-7, with 12 bases identical to TRBD1. Germline V lookup: CDR1 LGHDT, CDR2 YNNKEL (reference sequence). The CDR3 extends over 15 amino acids. The V gene end was trimmed by 2 bases and the J gene end by 5 bases; junction bases not matched to a gene: 4. Written as DNA, the CDR3 is TGTGCCAGCAGCCAACCGGGACAGGGGGCCCACGAGCAGTACTTC. Encoded protein: CASSQPGQGAHEQYF.